This T cell receptor beta chain was retrieved from a study of shared clonotypes between healthy human individuals. Whole-study context: A donor's plate count was three for CD4 naive and three for CD4 memory; CD8 naive had two and CD8 memory one.

It was 150 to 250 ng DNA, some 30,000 T cell genomes, that sorted-subset replicate PCRs used. The repertoire was sequenced with immunoSEQ multiplex PCR; TCRdb's copy has only in-frame clones and lacks some. The sample lists roughly 2.2 million clones, 93% occurring once. Details on this clone: The antigen is not known.

The study's findings and limits: Around 5.3% of naive CD4 clonotypes were shared across several donors. Although depth was large, rarefaction showed that sequencing of the sorted subsets was incomplete.

Trimming left V 3 bases short and J 2 bases short, with 11 bases between. CDR1 and CDR2 (germline): SQVTM, ANQGSEA. The CDR3 has 14 amino acids. The rearrangement uses TRBV29-1 and TRBJ1-5; no firm D call. What was sequenced was naive CD4+ T cells from PBMCs. Subset defined: CD45RA+ positively selected. This TCR was recovered from a man in his late teens or twenties in good health. Some clones in this sample may be carry-over from other donors' samples. This CDR3 reads CSVEGSPGNQPQHF. In DNA form, the CDR3 reads TGCAGCGTTGAGGGCAGCCCTGGCAATCAGCCCCAGCATTTT. Supplemented by reference TRBV29-1 and TRBJ1-5, the full variable domain reads SAVISQKPSRDICQRGTSLTIQCQVDSQVTMMFWYRQQPGQSLTLIATANQGSEATYESGFVIDKFPISRPNLTFSTLTVSNMSPEDSSIYLCSVEGSPGNQPQHFGDGTRLSIL.